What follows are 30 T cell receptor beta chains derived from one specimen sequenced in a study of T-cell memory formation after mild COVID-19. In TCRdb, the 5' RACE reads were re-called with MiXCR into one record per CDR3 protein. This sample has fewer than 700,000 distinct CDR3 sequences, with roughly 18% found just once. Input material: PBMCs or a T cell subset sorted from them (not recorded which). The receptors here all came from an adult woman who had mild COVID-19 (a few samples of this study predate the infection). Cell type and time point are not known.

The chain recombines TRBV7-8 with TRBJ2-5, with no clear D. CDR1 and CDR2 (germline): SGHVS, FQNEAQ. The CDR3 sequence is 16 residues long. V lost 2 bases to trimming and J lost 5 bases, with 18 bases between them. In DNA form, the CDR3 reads TGTGCCAGCAGCTTAACTGGCCAAAGCTTTACGGAGACCCAGTACTTC. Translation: CASSLTGQSFTETQYF.

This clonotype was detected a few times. The DNA of the CDR3 is TGTGCCAGTAGTAACCCAGGGGAAGAGACCCAGTACTTC. It codes for CASSNPGEETQYF. The V gene is TRBV19, the J gene TRBJ2-5; perhaps TRBD1 as D (6 bases). Germline values: CDR1 LNHDA, CDR2 SQIVND (reference sequence). The CDR3 covers 13 residues. Between the trimmed V and J ends, which lost 4 bases and 3 bases, there was a span of 9 bases.

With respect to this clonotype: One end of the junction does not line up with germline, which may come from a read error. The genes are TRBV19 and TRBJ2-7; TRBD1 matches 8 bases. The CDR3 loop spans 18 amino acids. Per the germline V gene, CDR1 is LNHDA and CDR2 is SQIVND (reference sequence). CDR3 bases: TGTGCAAGTAGCCCCAAGGGGACAGGCTTCGCTCTCTCCTACGAGCAGTACTTC. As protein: CASSPKGTGFALSYEQYF.

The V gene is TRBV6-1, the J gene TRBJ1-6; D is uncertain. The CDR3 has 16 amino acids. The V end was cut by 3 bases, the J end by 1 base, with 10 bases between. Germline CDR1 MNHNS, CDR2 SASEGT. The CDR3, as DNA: TGTGCCAGCAGTGAGTCCAGGCCTTCCTATAATTCACCCCTCCACTTT. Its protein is CASSESRPSYNSPLHF.

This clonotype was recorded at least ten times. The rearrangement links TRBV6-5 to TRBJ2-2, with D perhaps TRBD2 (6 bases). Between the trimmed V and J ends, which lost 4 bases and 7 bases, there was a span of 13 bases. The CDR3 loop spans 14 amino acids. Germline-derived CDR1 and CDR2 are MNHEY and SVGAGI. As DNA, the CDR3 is TGTGCCAGCAGTTCCAGGCGAGCGGGCGGGGAGCTGTTTTTT. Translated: CASSSRRAGGELFF.

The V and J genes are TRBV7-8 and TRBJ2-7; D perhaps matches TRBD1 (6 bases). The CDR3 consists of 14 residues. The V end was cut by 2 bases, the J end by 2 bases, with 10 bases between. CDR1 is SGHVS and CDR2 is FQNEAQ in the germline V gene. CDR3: CASSLQGRTYEQYF. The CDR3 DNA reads TGTGCCAGCAGCTTACAGGGGAGAACCTACGAGCAGTACTTC.

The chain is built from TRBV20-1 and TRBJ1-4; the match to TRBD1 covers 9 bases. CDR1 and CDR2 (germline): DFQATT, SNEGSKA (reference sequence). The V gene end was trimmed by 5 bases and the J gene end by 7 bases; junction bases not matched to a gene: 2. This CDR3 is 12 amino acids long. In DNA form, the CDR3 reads TGCAGTGCTCGACAGGGGGGTGAAAAACTGTTTTTT. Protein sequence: CSARQGGEKLFF.

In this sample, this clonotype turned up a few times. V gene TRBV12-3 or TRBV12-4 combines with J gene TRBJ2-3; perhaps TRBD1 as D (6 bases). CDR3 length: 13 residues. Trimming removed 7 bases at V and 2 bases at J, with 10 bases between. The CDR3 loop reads CASIRGHTDTQYF. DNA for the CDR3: TGTGCCAGCATCAGGGGTCACACAGATACGCAGTATTTT.

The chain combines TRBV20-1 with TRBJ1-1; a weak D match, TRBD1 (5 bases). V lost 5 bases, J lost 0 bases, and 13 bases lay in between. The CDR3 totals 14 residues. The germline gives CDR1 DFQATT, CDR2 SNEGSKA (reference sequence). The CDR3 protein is CSAPGAGMNTEAFF. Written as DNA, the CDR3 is TGCAGTGCTCCCGGGGCAGGGATGAACACTGAAGCTTTCTTT.

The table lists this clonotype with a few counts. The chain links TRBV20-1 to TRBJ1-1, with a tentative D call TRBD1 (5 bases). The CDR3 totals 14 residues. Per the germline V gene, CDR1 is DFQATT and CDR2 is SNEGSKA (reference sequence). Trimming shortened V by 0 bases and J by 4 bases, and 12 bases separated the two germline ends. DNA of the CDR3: TGCAGTGCTAGAGAAGGGACGGGCGGCACTGAAGCTTTCTTT. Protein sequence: CSAREGTGGTEAFF.

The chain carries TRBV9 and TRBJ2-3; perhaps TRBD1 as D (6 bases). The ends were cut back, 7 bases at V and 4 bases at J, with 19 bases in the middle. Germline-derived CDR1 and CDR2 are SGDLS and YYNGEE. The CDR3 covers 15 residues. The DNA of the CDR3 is TGTGCCAGCGCGTTCAGGGGCGCGGCGGCAGATACGCAGTATTTT. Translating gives CASAFRGAAADTQYF.

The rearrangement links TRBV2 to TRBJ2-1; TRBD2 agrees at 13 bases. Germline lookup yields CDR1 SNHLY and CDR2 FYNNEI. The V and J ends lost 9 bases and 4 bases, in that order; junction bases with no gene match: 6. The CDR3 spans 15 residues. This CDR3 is CASTSGRAGYNEQFF. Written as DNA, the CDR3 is TGTGCCAGTACTAGCGGGAGGGCCGGATACAATGAGCAGTTCTTC.

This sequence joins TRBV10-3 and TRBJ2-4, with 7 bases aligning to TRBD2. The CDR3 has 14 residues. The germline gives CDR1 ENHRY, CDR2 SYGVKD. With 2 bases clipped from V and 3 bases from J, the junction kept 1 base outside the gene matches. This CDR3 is CAISERGDKNIQYF. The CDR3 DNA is TGTGCCATCAGTGAGCGGGGGGACAAAAACATTCAGTACTTC.

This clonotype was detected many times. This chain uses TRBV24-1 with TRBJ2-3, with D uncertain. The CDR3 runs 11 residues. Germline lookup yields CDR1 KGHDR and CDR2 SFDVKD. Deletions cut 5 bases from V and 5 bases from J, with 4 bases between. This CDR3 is CATSAGDTQYF. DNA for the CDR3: TGTGCCACCAGTGCCGGAGATACGCAGTATTTT.

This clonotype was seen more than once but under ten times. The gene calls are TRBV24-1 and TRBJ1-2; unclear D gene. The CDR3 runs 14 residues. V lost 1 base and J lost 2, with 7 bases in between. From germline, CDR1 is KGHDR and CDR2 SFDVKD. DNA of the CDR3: TGTGCCACCAGTGATTTCCCCAGGAACTATGGCTACACCTTC. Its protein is CATSDFPRNYGYTF.

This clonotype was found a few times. In DNA form, the CDR3 reads TGTGCCACAGACACCGGGGGGACAGGAGGTACGCAGTATTTT. This translates into CATDTGGTGGTQYF. V is TRBV24-1 and J is TRBJ2-3, with D possibly matching TRBD1 (8 bases). CDR1 and CDR2 from the germline V gene are KGHDR and SFDVKD. The length of the CDR3 is 14 residues. The ends were cut back, 10 bases at V and 8 bases at J, with 21 bases in the middle.

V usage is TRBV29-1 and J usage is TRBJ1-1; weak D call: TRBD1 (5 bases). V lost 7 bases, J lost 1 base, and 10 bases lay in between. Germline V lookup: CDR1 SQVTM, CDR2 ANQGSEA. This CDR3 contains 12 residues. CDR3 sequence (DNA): TGCAGCGGGGGCGGGGGGAACACTGAAGCTTTCTTT. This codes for CSGGGGNTEAFF.

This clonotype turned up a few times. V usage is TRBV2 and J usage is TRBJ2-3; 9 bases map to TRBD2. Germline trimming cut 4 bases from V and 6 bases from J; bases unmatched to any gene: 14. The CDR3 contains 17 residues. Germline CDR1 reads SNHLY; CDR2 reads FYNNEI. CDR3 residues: CASSAESGLAIGDTQYF. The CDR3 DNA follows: TGTGCCAGCAGTGCCGAATCGGGACTAGCCATCGGGGATACGCAGTATTTT.

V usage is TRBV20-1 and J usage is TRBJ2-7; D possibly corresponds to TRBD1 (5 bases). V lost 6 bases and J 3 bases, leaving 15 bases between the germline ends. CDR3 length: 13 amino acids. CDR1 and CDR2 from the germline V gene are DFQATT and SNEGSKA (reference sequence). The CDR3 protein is CSARRGKGYEQYF. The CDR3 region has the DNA TGCAGTGCCCGAAGGGGAAAGGGCTACGAGCAGTACTTC.

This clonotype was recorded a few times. This CDR3 reads CASSYSAGGRETQYF. In DNA form, the CDR3 reads TGTGCCAGCAGTTACTCAGCGGGGGGGCGGGAGACCCAGTACTTC. The chain recombines TRBV6-5 with TRBJ2-5; 10 nucleotides agree with TRBD2. The CDR3 runs to 15 residues. V trimming: 0 bases; J trimming: 5 bases; junction bases outside the gene matches: 3. Germline CDR1 MNHEY, CDR2 SVGAGI.

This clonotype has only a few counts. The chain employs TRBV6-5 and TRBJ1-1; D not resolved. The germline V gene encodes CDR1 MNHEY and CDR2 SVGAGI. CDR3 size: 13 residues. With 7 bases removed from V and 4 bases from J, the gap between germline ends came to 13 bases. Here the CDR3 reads CASTATESTEAFF. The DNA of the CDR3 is TGTGCCAGCACCGCAACGGAAAGCACTGAAGCTTTCTTT.

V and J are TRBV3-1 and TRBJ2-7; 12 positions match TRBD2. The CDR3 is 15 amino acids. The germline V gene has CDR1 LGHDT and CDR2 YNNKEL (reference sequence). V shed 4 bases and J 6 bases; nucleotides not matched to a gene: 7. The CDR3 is CASSPGLAGPSEQYF. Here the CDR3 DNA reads TGTGCCAGCAGCCCGGGACTAGCGGGCCCCTCCGAGCAGTACTTC.

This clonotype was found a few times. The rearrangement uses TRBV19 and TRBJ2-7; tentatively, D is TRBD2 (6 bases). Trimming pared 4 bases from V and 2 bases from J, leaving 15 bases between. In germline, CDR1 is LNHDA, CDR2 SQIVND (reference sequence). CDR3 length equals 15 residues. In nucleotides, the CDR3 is TGTGCCAGTAGTACTCCCGGGACTCCCACCTACGAGCAGTACTTC. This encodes CASSTPGTPTYEQYF.

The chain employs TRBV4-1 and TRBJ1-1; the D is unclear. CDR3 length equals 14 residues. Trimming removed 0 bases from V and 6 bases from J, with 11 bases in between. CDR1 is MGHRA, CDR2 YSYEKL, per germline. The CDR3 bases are TGCGCCAGCAGCCAAGATCCCAGGCCCTCTGAAGCTTTCTTT. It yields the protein CASSQDPRPSEAFF.

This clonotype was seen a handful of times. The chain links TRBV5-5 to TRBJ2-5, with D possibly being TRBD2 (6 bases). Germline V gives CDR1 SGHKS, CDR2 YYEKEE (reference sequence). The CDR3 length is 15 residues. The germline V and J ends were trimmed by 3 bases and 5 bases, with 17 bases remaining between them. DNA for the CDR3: TGTGCCAGCAGCTCCTCCGGGACTCAAGGGGAGACCCAGTACTTC. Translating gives CASSSSGTQGETQYF.

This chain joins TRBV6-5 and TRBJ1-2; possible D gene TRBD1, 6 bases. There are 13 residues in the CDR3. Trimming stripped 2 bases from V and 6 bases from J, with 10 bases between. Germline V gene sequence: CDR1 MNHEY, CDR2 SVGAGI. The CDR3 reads CASSYKGVDGYTF. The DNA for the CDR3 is TGTGCCAGCAGTTACAAGGGGGTCGATGGCTACACCTTC.

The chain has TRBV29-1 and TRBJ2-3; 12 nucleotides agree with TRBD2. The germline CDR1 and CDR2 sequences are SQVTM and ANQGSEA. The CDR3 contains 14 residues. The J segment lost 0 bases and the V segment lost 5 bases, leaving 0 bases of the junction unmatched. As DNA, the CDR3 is TGCAGCGTTACTAGCGGGGGGAGCACAGATACGCAGTATTTT. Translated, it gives CSVTSGGSTDTQYF.

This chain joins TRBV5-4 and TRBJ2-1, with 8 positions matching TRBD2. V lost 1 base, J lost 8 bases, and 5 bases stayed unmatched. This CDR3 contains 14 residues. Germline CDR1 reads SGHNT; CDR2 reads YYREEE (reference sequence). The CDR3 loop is CASSLRGLVYEQFF. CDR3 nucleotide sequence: TGTGCCAGCAGCTTGAGGGGACTAGTGTATGAGCAGTTCTTC.

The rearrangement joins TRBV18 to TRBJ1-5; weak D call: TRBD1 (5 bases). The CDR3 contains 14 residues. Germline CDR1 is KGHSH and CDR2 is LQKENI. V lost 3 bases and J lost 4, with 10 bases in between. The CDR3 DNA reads TGTGCCAGCTCACCCGGGACTTCAAATCAGCCCCAGCATTTT. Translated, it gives CASSPGTSNQPQHF. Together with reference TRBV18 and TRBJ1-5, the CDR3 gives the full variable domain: NAGVMQNPRHLVRRRGQEARLRCSPMKGHSHVYWYRQLPEEGLKFMVYLQKENIIDESGMPKERFSAEFPKEGPSILRIQQVVRGDSAAYFCASSPGTSNQPQHFGDGTRLSIL.

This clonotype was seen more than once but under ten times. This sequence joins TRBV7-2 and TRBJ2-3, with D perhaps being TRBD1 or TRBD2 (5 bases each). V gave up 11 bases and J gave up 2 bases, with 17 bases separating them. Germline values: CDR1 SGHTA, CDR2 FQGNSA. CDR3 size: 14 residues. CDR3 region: CASTGAGYTDTQYF. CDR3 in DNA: TGTGCCTCAACAGGCGCGGGCTACACAGATACGCAGTATTTT.